One sample yielded the 26 T cell receptor beta chains listed below, sequenced in a study of T cell responses to AZD1222 COVID-19 vaccine. Measured with immunoSEQ multiplex PCR; TCRdb has only the in-frame clones, and not every one. Of under 150,000 clones listed, approximately 91% are singletons. Sequences were derived from peripheral blood, sampled 28 days after the second AZD1222 dose. The source is an adult who received the AZD1222 COVID-19 vaccine.

The rearrangement links TRBV15 to TRBJ2-1; the D gene is possibly TRBD2 (6 bases). Germline lookup yields CDR1 LNHNV and CDR2 YYDKDF (reference sequence). Trimming shortened V by 3 bases and J by 3 bases, and 18 bases separated the two germline ends. The CDR3 contains 17 residues. The CDR3 here is CATSRDFGGSNYNEQFF. DNA for the CDR3: TGTGCCACCAGCAGGGACTTTGGGGGGAGCAACTACAATGAGCAGTTCTTC.

The J gene is TRBJ2-1, the V gene TRBV18, with D perhaps matching TRBD1 (5 bases). V was pared by 3 bases and J by 2 bases, with 11 bases between. The CDR3 is made up of 15 amino acids. CDR1 is KGHSH and CDR2 is LQKENI in the germline V gene. The CDR3 protein is CASSPSQAAYNEQFF. In DNA form, the CDR3 reads TGTGCCAGCTCACCCTCACAGGCCGCCTACAATGAGCAGTTCTTC.

The rearrangement links TRBV3-1 (or the pseudogene TRBV3-2) to TRBJ1-1; D is undetermined. The CDR3 extends over 15 amino acids. Trimming pared 0 bases from V and 5 bases from J, leaving 13 bases between. From germline, CDR1 is LGHDT and CDR2 YNNKEL (reference sequence). The CDR3 DNA is TGTGCCAGCAGCCAAGATAGGTGGCAGGAGACTGAAGCTTTCTTT. The encoded protein is CASSQDRWQETEAFF.

The chain recombines TRBV27 with TRBJ1-2, with D unresolved. Trimming left V 0 bases short and J 3 bases short, with 8 bases between. CDR1 and CDR2 (germline): MNHEY, SMNVEV (reference sequence). The CDR3 covers 14 residues. The CDR3 nucleotides read TGTGCCAGCAGTTTATCCGTGGCGGACTATGGCTACACCTTC. Amino acids: CASSLSVADYGYTF.

The chain combines TRBV6-5 with TRBJ2-2; D ambiguous. The CDR3 runs to 14 residues. Germline V CDR1 and CDR2: MNHEY, SVGAGI. Trimming left V 5 bases short and J 7 bases short, with 14 bases between. DNA for the CDR3: TGTGCCAGCAGTCCGCTTGGTTACAACGGGGAGCTGTTTTTT. Translated, it gives CASSPLGYNGELFF.

On this clone itself: At one boundary the junction diverges from the germline segment, which might be a read error. The chain is built from TRBV7-7 and TRBJ2-1, with 7 nucleotides matching TRBD1. CDR1 and CDR2 (germline): SSHAT, FNYEAQ (reference sequence). The CDR3 is 13 residues long. The DNA of the CDR3 is TGTGCTAGCAGCTTAGCCCCGGACAGGGAGCAGTTCTTC. This encodes CASSLAPDREQFF.

DNA for the CDR3: TGTGCCAGCTTACCGCCCGTGGACAATGAGCAGTTCTTC. Its translation is CASLPPVDNEQFF. The V gene is TRBV7-9, the J gene TRBJ2-1; no clear D gene. CDR3 size: 13 residues. Germline CDR1 SEHNR, CDR2 FQNEAQ (reference sequence). Trimming took off 8 bases at V and 5 bases at J, with 13 bases between the two ends.

This sequence joins TRBV7-3 and TRBJ2-1; 10 positions agree with TRBD1. This CDR3 has 14 residues. The germline V gene encodes CDR1 SGHTA and CDR2 FQGTGA. Losses at the gene ends were 5 bases for V and 7 bases for J; bases not matched to a gene: 5. The CDR3 nucleotides are TGTGCCAGCAGCCCCCGGGACAGGGGAAATGAGCAGTTCTTC. It specifies CASSPRDRGNEQFF.

The chain links TRBV4-2 to TRBJ2-7; 8 bases map to TRBD2. The CDR3 extends over 14 amino acids. Unmatched junction bases numbered 7, after V lost 6 bases and J lost 3 bases. Germline V lookup: CDR1 LGHNA, CDR2 YNFKEQ. The CDR3 spells CASRSGGVNYEQYF. The CDR3 DNA is TGTGCCAGCAGATCGGGGGGGGTAAACTACGAGCAGTACTTC.

This chain joins TRBV5-1 and TRBJ2-1, with 7 positions matching TRBD2. The V gene end was trimmed by 1 base and the J gene end by 2 bases; junction bases not matched to a gene: 3. Germline CDR1 reads SGHRS; CDR2 reads YFSETQ. The CDR3 has 15 residues. The CDR3: CASSLLAVTYNEQFF. DNA of the CDR3: TGCGCCAGCAGCTTGCTAGCGGTCACCTACAATGAGCAGTTCTTC.

V usage is TRBV11-2 and J usage is TRBJ1-6; D remains unclear. The V end lost 3 bases, the J end lost 10 bases, and 13 bases lay between the germline ends. In germline, CDR1 is SGHAT, CDR2 FQNNGV. CDR3 length: 14 residues. CDR3 coding DNA: TGTGCCAGCAGCTTCCACGGAGGGTACTCACCCCTCCACTTT. Translation gives CASSFHGGYSPLHF.

The J gene is TRBJ1-1, the V gene TRBV7-3; weak D call: TRBD1 (5 bases). The V gene lost 5 bases and the J gene lost 5 bases, with 12 bases spanning the gap. Looked up from germline, CDR1 is SGHTA and CDR2 is FQGTGA. The CDR3 runs to 13 residues. The CDR3 bases are TGTGCCAGCAGCCCATTTGAGGGGACTGAAGCTTTCTTT. This gives the protein CASSPFEGTEAFF. The entire variable domain, with the rest obtained from reference TRBV7-3 and TRBJ1-1, is as follows: GAGVSQTPSNKVTEKGKYVELRCDPISGHTALYWYRQSLGQGPEFLIYFQGTGAADDSGLPNDRFFAVRPEGSVSTLKIQRTERGDSAVYLCASSPFEGTEAFFGQGTRLTVV.

CDR3: CASSLQPGSTDTQYF. CDR3 bases: TGTGCCAGCAGCTTACAGCCGGGGAGCACAGATACGCAGTATTTT. The chain is built from TRBV7-7 and TRBJ2-3; a weak D match, TRBD2 (5 bases). The V gene lost 2 bases and the J gene lost 0 bases, with 9 bases spanning the gap. Germline V gene sequence: CDR1 SSHAT, CDR2 FNYEAQ (reference sequence). The CDR3 runs to 15 residues.

This clone is a singleton in its sample. The rearrangement links TRBV3-1 (or the pseudogene TRBV3-2) to TRBJ1-3; the match to TRBD1 covers 10 bases. Germline V gene lookup returns CDR1 LGHDT and CDR2 YNNKEL (reference sequence). There are 19 residues in the CDR3. With V trimmed by 2 bases and J by 0 bases, 10 bases remained unmatched. CDR3 protein: CASSQTEMRQGASGNTIYF. The CDR3 DNA sequence: TGTGCCAGCAGCCAAACCGAAATGCGACAGGGGGCCTCTGGAAACACCATATATTTT.

The chain combines TRBV7-9 with TRBJ1-2; TRBD1 might be the D (5 bases). CDR1 and CDR2 (germline): SEHNR, FQNEAQ (reference sequence). Trimming stripped 5 bases from V and 14 bases from J, with 18 bases between. This CDR3 is 12 amino acids long. The CDR3 DNA sequence: TGTGCCAGCAGCCCGAACGGGGCAGCGCTTACCTTC. Amino acids: CASSPNGAALTF.

This chain links TRBV18 with TRBJ1-2; the D gene is possibly TRBD1 (5 bases). The V gene lost 6 bases and the J gene lost 6 bases, with 11 bases spanning the gap. Germline assignment: CDR1 KGHSH and CDR2 LQKENI. The CDR3 runs 12 residues. CDR3 residues: CASSQQEHGYTF. The DNA of the CDR3 is TGTGCCAGCTCCCAACAGGAACATGGCTACACCTTC.

This rearrangement joins TRBV5-1 to TRBJ1-1; 7 nucleotides line up with TRBD1. The CDR3 is made up of 14 amino acids. Germline assignment: CDR1 SGHRS and CDR2 YFSETQ. The J segment lost 1 base and the V segment lost 2 bases, leaving 2 bases of the junction unmatched. The CDR3, as DNA: TGCGCCAGCAGCTTACAGGGGACGAACACTGAAGCTTTCTTT. Encoded protein: CASSLQGTNTEAFF.

The rearrangement joins TRBV2 to TRBJ1-1; TRBD1 might be the D (5 bases). The ends were cut back, 6 bases at V and 1 base at J, with 12 bases in the middle. The CDR3 is made up of 14 amino acids. CDR1 and CDR2 (germline): SNHLY, FYNNEI. CDR3: CASRADSSNTEAFF. As DNA, the CDR3 is TGTGCCAGCAGGGCTGACAGTTCGAACACTGAAGCTTTCTTT.

The chain is built from TRBV2 and TRBJ1-5; the D gene is possibly TRBD1 (5 bases). The CDR3 extends over 16 amino acids. From germline, CDR1 is SNHLY and CDR2 FYNNEI. V lost 3 bases, J lost 5 bases, and 17 bases lay in between. CDR3 DNA: TGTGCCAGCAGTGACCAGGGCGGGGGGGGAGATCAGCCCCAGCATTTT. As protein: CASSDQGGGGDQPQHF.

This chain uses TRBV5-1 with TRBJ2-3; either TRBD1 or TRBD2 may supply D (6 bases each). Germline lookup yields CDR1 SGHRS and CDR2 YFSETQ. The CDR3 consists of 16 residues. Trimming stripped 3 bases from V and 6 bases from J, with 20 bases between. The CDR3 coding sequence is TGCGCCAGCAGCTCCTCTGGACAGTCTCGGGGGGATACGCAGTATTTT. Its protein is CASSSSGQSRGDTQYF.

V and J are TRBV5-1 and TRBJ2-5, with D tentatively TRBD1 (7 bases). The CDR3 spans 14 residues. V lost 3 bases, J lost 2 bases, and 11 bases lay in between. CDR1 is SGHRS, CDR2 YFSETQ, per germline. The DNA for the CDR3 is TGCGCCAGCAGCTGGCAGGGGGGTCAAGAGACCCAGTACTTC. Residues: CASSWQGGQETQYF.

This clone came up once. V usage is TRBV13 and J usage is TRBJ1-1; TRBD1 might be the D (5 bases). Trimming removed 6 bases at V and 3 bases at J, with 17 bases between. Per germline, CDR1 PRHDT and CDR2 FYEKMQ (reference sequence). The CDR3 length is 15 residues. The DNA for the CDR3 is TGTGCCAGCAGTGTTTGGGGGATAAGAGACACTGAAGCTTTCTTT. As protein: CASSVWGIRDTEAFF.

This chain's CDR3 is CASSLNRAANVLTF. CDR3 in DNA: TGTGCCAGCAGTTTGAACCGTGCGGCCAACGTCCTGACTTTC. The V call is TRBV27, the J call TRBJ2-6; unclear D gene. CDR1 and CDR2 from the germline V gene are MNHEY and SMNVEV (reference sequence). Trimming shortened V by 3 bases and J by 6 bases, and 9 bases separated the two germline ends. The CDR3 totals 14 residues.

V usage is TRBV5-1 and J usage is TRBJ1-4; D gene uncertain. CDR3 length: 14 residues. Trimming shortened V by 4 bases and J by 8 bases, and 15 bases separated the two germline ends. The germline CDR1 and CDR2 sequences are SGHRS and YFSETQ. The DNA for the CDR3 is TGCGCCAGCAGCCTAAGTAGTCAGGCCGAAAAACTGTTTTTT. Translating gives CASSLSSQAEKLFF. Full variable domain (remainder filled in from reference TRBV5-1 and TRBJ1-4): KAGVTQTPRYLIKTRGQQVTLSCSPISGHRSVSWYQQTPGQGLQFLFEYFSETQRNKGNFPGRFSGRQFSNSRSEMNVSTLELGDSALYLCASSLSSQAEKLFFGSGTQLSVL.

CDR3 in DNA: TGTGCCACCAGGGACAGGGGGAATTCACCCCTCCACTTT. Protein sequence: CATRDRGNSPLHF. The genes are TRBV6-5 and TRBJ1-6; 11 bases agree with TRBD1. The CDR3 extends over 13 amino acids. In germline, CDR1 is MNHEY, CDR2 SVGAGI. V was clipped by 10 bases and J by 7 bases; unmatched bases: 3.

The J gene is TRBJ1-2, the V gene TRBV10-3; no firm D call. Germline V lookup: CDR1 ENHRY, CDR2 SYGVKD. This CDR3 spans 13 amino acids. With 3 bases removed from V and 8 bases from J, the gap between germline ends came to 13 bases. The CDR3 DNA reads as TGTGCCATCAGTGAAGTAGGGAGTACCGGCTACACCTTC. It is translated as CAISEVGSTGYTF.